The 10 T cell receptor beta chains reported below all come from one sample, sequenced in a study of cytomegalovirus exposure and HLA in healthy donors. PCR was performed using 60 Vbeta and 13 Jbeta primers. Some clones are missing from TCRdb's copy, which holds only in-frame ones; the method was immunoSEQ multiplex PCR. Among some 170,000 clones listed, about 69% were seen once. What was sequenced was PBMCs. These receptors were obtained from a human donor in good health.

The chain couples TRBV27 to TRBJ2-3, with 7 nucleotides matching TRBD2. CDR3 length: 15 amino acids. Germline values: CDR1 MNHEY, CDR2 SMNVEV (reference sequence). V shed 3 bases, J shed 4 bases, and the junction held 7 bases outside the gene matches. The CDR3 loop reads CASSFTRGGADTQYF. CDR3 sequence (DNA): TGTGCCAGCAGTTTTACGCGCGGGGGAGCAGATACGCAGTATTTT.

This chain connects TRBV9 to TRBJ2-7, with 8 bases identical to TRBD1. Germline lookup yields CDR1 SGDLS and CDR2 YYNGEE. The CDR3 extends over 15 amino acids. The V and J ends lost 3 bases and 5 bases, in that order; junction bases with no gene match: 10. The CDR3 coding sequence is TGTGCCAGCAGCGGAGACAGGGACAGGTTCCACGAGCAGTACTTC. Residues: CASSGDRDRFHEQYF.

This rearrangement joins TRBV7-9 to TRBJ1-1, with 7 bases that match TRBD1. Trimming cost V 1 base and J 1 base; bases outside gene matches: 12. There are 18 residues in the CDR3. Germline CDR1 and CDR2: SEHNR and FQNEAQ (reference sequence). The CDR3 region has the DNA TGTGCCAGCAGCTTAGGCGGTAAGACAGGGAAATGGAACACTGAAGCTTTCTTT. Encoded protein: CASSLGGKTGKWNTEAFF.

The chain links TRBV14 to TRBJ2-4; 8 bases line up with TRBD1. The CDR3 contains 15 residues. The V gene end was trimmed by 0 bases and the J gene end by 10 bases; junction bases not matched to a gene: 8. The V gene's germline CDR1 is SGHDN and CDR2 FVKESK. The CDR3 DNA sequence: TGTGCCAGCAGCCAAGACAGGGGACAGGACTATATTCAGTACTTC. Its protein is CASSQDRGQDYIQYF. Drawing the rest from reference TRBV14 and TRBJ2-4, the complete variable domain is EAGVTQFPSHSVIEKGQTVTLRCDPISGHDNLYWYRRVMGKEIKFLLHFVKESKQDESGMPNNRFLAERTGGTYSTLKVQPAELEDSGVYFCASSQDRGQDYIQYFGAGTRLSVL.

This sequence joins TRBV5-6 and TRBJ2-3; tentatively, D is TRBD2 (6 bases). Trimming stripped 3 bases from V and 5 bases from J, with 19 bases between. From germline, CDR1 is SGHDT and CDR2 YYEEEE. This CDR3 has 16 amino acids. The CDR3 here is CASSSRFRDSRDTQYF. The DNA for the CDR3 is TGTGCCAGCAGCTCCCGTTTCCGGGACTCCAGAGATACGCAGTATTTT.

This clone has only a few counts. This rearrangement joins TRBV19 to TRBJ2-2; D is ambiguous. The V gene's germline CDR1 is LNHDA and CDR2 SQIVND (reference sequence). The CDR3 covers 15 residues. With 5 bases removed from V and 0 bases from J, the gap between germline ends came to 10 bases. The CDR3 reads CASSLVSANTGELFF. The CDR3 bases are TGTGCCAGTAGTCTAGTTTCAGCGAACACCGGGGAGCTGTTTTTT.

The chain carries TRBV6-6 and TRBJ2-1; 9 nucleotides align to TRBD1. CDR3 length equals 15 residues. Trimming cost V 4 bases and J 8 bases; bases outside gene matches: 9. Germline V gene sequence: CDR1 MNHNY, CDR2 SVGAGI (reference sequence). The CDR3 nucleotides are TGTGCCAGCAGTTTACTCGGACAGGGGCACGATGAGCAGTTCTTC. Amino acids: CASSLLGQGHDEQFF.

The rearrangement uses TRBV5-4 and TRBJ2-1; weak D call: TRBD1 (6 bases). CDR3 length: 16 residues. V lost 0 bases to trimming and J lost 3 bases, with 13 bases between them. Germline-derived CDR1 and CDR2 are SGHNT and YYREEE (reference sequence). The CDR3 loop reads CASSLASTGLYNEQFF. The CDR3 DNA follows: TGTGCCAGCAGCTTGGCGTCGACAGGCCTCTACAATGAGCAGTTCTTC.

The chain recombines TRBV5-4 with TRBJ1-4; D is ambiguous. The CDR3 consists of 15 residues. Trimming pared 0 bases from V and 3 bases from J, leaving 9 bases between. Germline CDR1 reads SGHNT; CDR2 reads YYREEE (reference sequence). The CDR3 DNA follows: TGTGCCAGCAGCTTGGGGTGGAGGTCTAATGAAAAACTGTTTTTT. This sequence encodes CASSLGWRSNEKLFF.

The gene calls are TRBV7-2 and TRBJ2-3, with D tentatively TRBD2 (5 bases). V lost 1 base and J lost 1, with 6 bases in between. The CDR3 covers 14 residues. CDR1 is SGHTA and CDR2 is FQGNSA in the germline V gene. The CDR3 coding sequence is TGTGCCAGCAGCTTAGAACTAGGCACAGATACGCAGTATTTT. Protein: CASSLELGTDTQYF. Looking up the rest from reference TRBV7-2 and TRBJ2-3 gives the full variable domain: GAGVSQSPSNKVTEKGKDVELRCDPISGHTALYWYRQSLGQGLEFLIYFQGNSAPDKSGLPSDRFSAERTGGSVSTLTIQRTQQEDSAVYLCASSLELGTDTQYFGPGTRLTVL.